A selection of T cell receptor beta chains follows, all from one sample in a study of blood T cells in healthy people across ages. TCRdb reprocessed the 5' RACE reads via MiXCR and lists one record per CDR3 protein. The sample records about 760,000 distinct CDR3 sequences, approximately 53% being singletons. Sequenced input: blood. The receptors derive from a man in his forties in good health. CDR3s include the opening cysteine and the closing phenylalanine or tryptophan. The D gene is left open where the match is weak. The size field is filled for only some rows; it gives once, few, many or a size class.

cdr3_length j_call d_call v_call clone_size cdr3_aa cdr3_nt
14 TRBJ2-5 TRBD1 TRBV28 - CASSLFTGGETQYF TGTGCCAGCAGTTTATTCACAGGGGGGGAGACCCAGTACTTC
16 TRBJ2-2 TRBD2 TRBV27 once CASSIIAGVGTGELFF TGTGCCAGCAGTATAATAGCGGGAGTCGGCACCGGGGAGCTGTTTTTT
13 TRBJ1-2 - TRBV10-3 - CAIADSSYYGYTF TGTGCCATCGCAGACAGCTCCTACTATGGCTACACCTTC
14 TRBJ2-7 TRBD2 TRBV7-3 - CASSVDYSGSEQYF TGTGCCAGCAGCGTCGATTATAGCGGGAGTGAGCAGTACTTC
14 TRBJ2-7 TRBD2 TRBV11-3 few CASSPTPGGREQYF TGTGCCAGCAGCCCCACGCCGGGAGGTCGCGAGCAGTACTTC
18 TRBJ1-4 - TRBV12-3/TRBV12-4 few CATAFFLSDRPTNEKLFF TGTGCTACCGCGTTTTTTCTTTCGGACCGACCAACTAATGAAAAACTGTTTTTT
14 TRBJ1-2 TRBD1 TRBV7-3 - CASSLSPRGSGYTF TGTGCCAGCAGCTTAAGCCCCAGGGGGAGCGGCTACACCTTC
19 TRBJ2-1 TRBD1 TRBV29-1 few CSVEAPGQGISHSYNEQFF TGCAGCGTTGAAGCCCCGGGACAGGGGATCTCCCACTCCTACAATGAGCAGTTCTTC
14 TRBJ2-5 - TRBV6-1 - CASITVFAQETQYF TGTGCCAGCATAACAGTTTTCGCTCAAGAGACCCAGTACTTC
17 TRBJ2-5 TRBD2 TRBV7-2 - CASSSGLAGSWRETQYF TGTGCCAGCAGCTCGGGACTAGCGGGGAGCTGGCGGGAGACCCAGTACTTC
17 TRBJ1-4 - TRBV3-1 - CASSQDLPSATNEKLFF TGTGCCAGCAGCCAAGATTTACCCTCCGCAACTAATGAAAAACTGTTTTTT
16 TRBJ2-5 - TRBV20-1 - CSASLWQGYYQETQYF TGCAGTGCTAGTCTGTGGCAGGGGTACTACCAAGAGACCCAGTACTTC
13 TRBJ2-3 - TRBV6-1 once CASIGRVADTQYF TGTGCCAGCATCGGCAGGGTAGCAGATACGCAGTATTTT
14 TRBJ2-7 TRBD1 TRBV6-5 - CASRPDRDSYEQYF TGTGCCAGCAGACCCGACAGGGACTCCTACGAGCAGTACTTC
13 TRBJ2-7 TRBD2 TRBV29-1 - CSVRTSGTYEQYF TGCAGCGTCAGGACTAGCGGGACATACGAGCAGTACTTC
14 TRBJ2-5 TRBD2 TRBV2 - CASKASGGQETQYF TGTGCCAGCAAGGCTAGCGGGGGTCAAGAGACCCAGTACTTC
14 TRBJ2-3 - TRBV10-3 - CATGAGPGTDTQYF TGTGCCACCGGTGCTGGTCCGGGCACAGATACGCAGTATTTT
11 TRBJ1-1 - TRBV7-2 - CASSLAVEAFF TGTGCCAGCAGCTTAGCGGTTGAAGCTTTCTTT